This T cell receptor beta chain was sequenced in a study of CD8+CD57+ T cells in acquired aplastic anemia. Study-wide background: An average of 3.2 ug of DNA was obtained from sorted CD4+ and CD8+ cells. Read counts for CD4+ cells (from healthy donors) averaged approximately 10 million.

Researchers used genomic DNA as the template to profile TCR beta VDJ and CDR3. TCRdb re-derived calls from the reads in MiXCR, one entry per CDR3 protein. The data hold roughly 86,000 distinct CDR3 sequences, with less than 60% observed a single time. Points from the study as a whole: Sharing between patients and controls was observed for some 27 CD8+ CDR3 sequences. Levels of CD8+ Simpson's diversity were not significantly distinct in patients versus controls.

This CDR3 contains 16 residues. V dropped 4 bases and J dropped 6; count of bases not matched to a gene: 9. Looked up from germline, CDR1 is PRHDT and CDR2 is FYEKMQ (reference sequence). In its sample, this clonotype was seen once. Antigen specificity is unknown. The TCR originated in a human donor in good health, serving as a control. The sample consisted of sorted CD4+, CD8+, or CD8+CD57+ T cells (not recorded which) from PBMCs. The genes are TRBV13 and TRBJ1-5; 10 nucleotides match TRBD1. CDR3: CASSWTGWDRGQPQHF. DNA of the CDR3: TGTGCCAGCAGCTGGACTGGATGGGACAGGGGTCAGCCCCAGCATTTT.